These T cell receptor beta chains were read from a single sample in a study of T cells after yellow fever vaccination. MiXCR was run by TCRdb on the 5' RACE reads, yielding one entry per CDR3 protein. This sample has a few hundred thousand distinct CDR3 sequences, with 3.5% to 4.5% found just once. The sequences come from PBMCs, collected 15 days after the yellow fever booster vaccination. The receptors originated from a man between 18 and 35 years old who received the YFV17D yellow fever vaccine. The CDR3 runs from the conserved cysteine through the conserved F or W. A D gene is named only where the DNA matches it firmly. Rows give clone size only sometimes, using once, few, many, or a class for an expanded clone.

V gene	J gene	D gene	clone size	CDR3 length	CDR3 protein	CDR3 DNA
TRBV7-9	TRBJ2-5	TRBD1	few	15	CASRPQGRGEETQYF	TGTGCCAGCAGACCACAGGGGCGAGGAGAAGAGACCCAGTACTTC
TRBV20-1	TRBJ2-3	-	many	16	CSAFRDSGLPTDTQYF	TGCAGTGCGTTCCGGGACTCGGGACTTCCCACAGATACGCAGTATTTT
TRBV20-1	TRBJ2-3	TRBD2	-	14	CSASASGGGDTQYF	TGCAGTGCTAGCGCTAGCGGGGGAGGGGATACGCAGTATTTT
TRBV4-3	TRBJ2-5	-	few	15	CASSQDQMGTAAQYF	TGCGCCAGCAGCCAAGATCAAATGGGGACCGCGGCCCAGTACTTC
TRBV7-2	TRBJ1-2	-	-	14	CASSLGGGHYGYTF	TGTGCCAGCAGCTTAGGAGGGGGACACTATGGCTACACCTTC
TRBV3-1	TRBJ2-3	TRBD2	-	19	CASSQEIVTSGGKTDTQYF	TGTGCCAGCAGCCAAGAGATCGTGACTAGCGGGGGTAAAACAGATACGCAGTATTTT
TRBV10-3	TRBJ2-3	TRBD2	many	14	CAISDGGGPDTQYF	TGTGCCATCAGTGACGGGGGGGGCCCAGATACGCAGTATTTT
TRBV10-1	TRBJ2-1	-	-	13	CASNDGAANEQFF	TGCGCCAGCAATGATGGGGCGGCCAATGAGCAGTTCTTC
TRBV12-3/TRBV12-4	TRBJ2-2	TRBD2	-	15	CASSLRGGRTGELFF	TGTGCCAGCAGTTTACGGGGGGGCCGCACCGGGGAGCTGTTTTTT
TRBV2	TRBJ1-1	-	-	14	CASSDRLMNTEAFF	TGTGCCAGCAGTGACAGGTTAATGAACACTGAAGCTTTCTTT
TRBV3-1	TRBJ2-1	TRBD2	few	16	CASSQTGGNTYNEQFF	TGTGCCAGCAGCCAAACCGGGGGGAACACCTACAATGAGCAGTTCTTC
TRBV12-3/TRBV12-4	TRBJ2-3	-	-	14	CASSFRGFTDTQYF	TGTGCCAGCAGTTTCAGAGGGTTCACAGATACGCAGTATTTT
TRBV12-3/TRBV12-4	TRBJ1-5	TRBD1	many	13	CASSPGTAGPQHF	TGTGCCAGCAGTCCCGGGACAGCAGGGCCCCAGCATTTT
TRBV5-1	TRBJ2-3	-	-	15	CASSPREGPTDTQYF	TGCGCCAGCAGTCCCCGTGAGGGGCCCACAGATACGCAGTATTTT
TRBV5-6	TRBJ2-3	-	many	15	CASSLGGEITDTQYF	TGTGCCAGCAGCTTGGGGGGTGAGATCACAGATACGCAGTATTTT